What follows are 17 T cell receptor beta chains derived from one specimen sequenced in a study of identical twins. TCRdb ran MiXCR on the 5' RACE reads and lists one entry per CDR3 protein. Of some 210,000 distinct CDR3 sequences listed, more than 15% were seen once; the top ten hold 40% to 45%. The sample was also reused in another study, on T cells expressing NK-cell markers.

Sequences were obtained from CD8+ T cells sorted from blood. The receptors shown here come from a woman in her late teens or twenties in good health.

The chain couples TRBV5-1 to TRBJ2-1; D unclear. Germline lookup yields CDR1 SGHRS and CDR2 YFSETQ. With 1 base removed from V and 0 bases from J, the gap between germline ends came to 8 bases. The length of the CDR3 is 15 residues. CDR3 coding DNA: TGCGCCAGCAGCTTGAGAACGGACTCCTACAATGAGCAGTTCTTC. This codes for CASSLRTDSYNEQFF.

This clonotype occurred a few times. The rearrangement joins TRBV6-6 to TRBJ1-2; TRBD1 aligns across 9 bases. This CDR3 is 11 amino acids long. Germline-derived CDR1 and CDR2 are MNHNY and SVGAGI (reference sequence). V dropped 10 bases and J dropped 4; count of bases not matched to a gene: 1. CDR3 nucleotides: TGTGCCACGACAGGGGGCTATGGCTACACCTTC. Protein product: CATTGGYGYTF.

This clonotype was observed a handful of times. V usage is TRBV20-1 and J usage is TRBJ2-1, with D possibly TRBD1 on 5 matching bases. Deletions cut 4 bases from V and 3 bases from J, with 22 bases between. CDR1 and CDR2 (germline): DFQATT, SNEGSKA (reference sequence). The CDR3 has 17 amino acids. CDR3 in amino acids: CSATEGDSRRVYNEQFF. The CDR3 nucleotides read TGCAGTGCTACAGAAGGGGATAGTCGTCGGGTCTACAATGAGCAGTTCTTC.

V is TRBV20-1 and J is TRBJ1-2; a weak D match, TRBD1 (6 bases). The V gene lost 5 bases and the J gene lost 3 bases, with 16 bases spanning the gap. Germline-derived CDR1 and CDR2 are DFQATT and SNEGSKA (reference sequence). CDR3 size: 14 residues. The CDR3 DNA is TGCAGTGCTGCCCATCTGGGGGCCCACTATGGCTACACCTTC. The encoded protein is CSAAHLGAHYGYTF.

In its sample, this clonotype was seen a few times. The V and J genes are TRBV6-1 and TRBJ2-3; 10 bases are shared with TRBD2. The CDR3 covers 16 residues. The ends lost 5 bases at V and 6 bases at J; junction bases unmatched: 11. Per the germline V gene, CDR1 is MNHNS and CDR2 is SASEGT. CDR3 in amino acids: CASSLSSGSLRDTQYF. CDR3 DNA: TGTGCCAGCAGTCTCTCTAGCGGGAGCTTAAGGGATACGCAGTATTTT.

V gene TRBV27 combines with J gene TRBJ1-4; weak D call: TRBD1 (5 bases). The CDR3 sequence is 15 residues long. Trimming took 1 base from V and 2 from J, leaving 8 bases between them. CDR1 MNHEY and CDR2 SMNVEV come from the germline V gene (reference sequence). CDR3 protein: CASSLLKGTNEKLFF. In DNA, the CDR3 is TGTGCCAGCAGTTTATTGAAGGGGACTAATGAAAAACTGTTTTTT.

This clonotype was observed a handful of times. The chain has TRBV9 and TRBJ2-6; TRBD1 matches at 7 bases. This CDR3 is 17 amino acids long. V was clipped by 3 bases and J by 2 bases; unmatched bases: 8. Germline CDR1 SGDLS, CDR2 YYNGEE. CDR3 sequence: CASSARTGLPGANVLTF. In DNA, the CDR3 is TGTGCCAGCAGCGCCCGGACAGGCTTACCTGGGGCCAACGTCCTGACTTTC.

The chain joins TRBV7-6 to TRBJ2-2; TRBD2 aligns across 8 bases. The CDR3 length is 17 residues. CDR1 SGHVS and CDR2 FNYEAQ come from the germline V gene. The trim removed 4 bases at V and 0 bases at J, leaving 7 bases unmatched. The CDR3 DNA sequence: TGTGCCAGCAGCTCCAACCCGGGACTAGCGAACACCGGGGAGCTGTTTTTT. Its translation is CASSSNPGLANTGELFF.

CDR3 protein: CASSPSWAVRRPSYEQYF. CDR3 nucleotides: TGTGCCAGCTCACCGAGTTGGGCGGTTAGAAGACCCTCCTACGAGCAGTACTTC. The genes are TRBV18 and TRBJ2-7, with D hard to call. V was trimmed by 3 bases and J by 0 bases, leaving 21 bases between them. The CDR3 runs 18 residues. Germline CDR1 is KGHSH and CDR2 is LQKENI.

The V call is TRBV5-5, the J call TRBJ2-1, with 7 bases fitting TRBD2. Trimming cost V 2 bases and J 8 bases; bases outside gene matches: 7. CDR1 SGHKS and CDR2 YYEKEE come from the germline V gene (reference sequence). This CDR3 has 14 amino acids. In nucleotides, the CDR3 is TGTGCCAGCAGCTTCTTTTCGGGAGGCGATGAGCAGTTCTTC. Translation: CASSFFSGGDEQFF. The whole variable domain, remainder taken from reference TRBV5-5 and TRBJ2-1, is DAGVTQSPTHLIKTRGQQVTLRCSPISGHKSVSWYQQVLGQGPQFIFQYYEKEERGRGNFPDRFSARQFPNYSSELNVNALLLGDSALYLCASSFFSGGDEQFFGPGTRLTVL.

The rearrangement uses TRBV29-1 and TRBJ2-7; D possibly corresponds to TRBD1 (5 bases). V gave up 4 bases and J gave up 0 bases, with 16 bases separating them. Germline CDR1 reads SQVTM; CDR2 reads ANQGSEA. This CDR3 contains 15 residues. CDR3 in DNA: TGCAGCGTTGTATTCAGGGAAGGTTTCTCCTACGAGCAGTACTTC. Its protein is CSVVFREGFSYEQYF.

This clonotype was observed a handful of times. V and J are TRBV5-6 and TRBJ2-7; 7 bases agree with TRBD1. The CDR3 runs to 14 residues. Germline CDR1 and CDR2: SGHDT and YYEEEE. The J segment lost 3 bases and the V segment lost 4 bases, leaving 7 bases of the junction unmatched. CDR3 region: CASSPGQVIYEQYF. CDR3 sequence (DNA): TGTGCCAGCAGCCCCGGACAGGTAATCTACGAGCAGTACTTC.

The chain links TRBV27 to TRBJ2-7, with 11 bases identical to TRBD1. CDR1 is MNHEY, CDR2 SMNVEV, per germline (reference sequence). V gave up 5 bases and J gave up 5 bases; unmatched junction bases: 8. The CDR3 totals 15 residues. The CDR3: CASSAPGQGVDEQYF. The CDR3 nucleotides are TGTGCCAGCAGTGCTCCGGGACAGGGGGTGGACGAGCAGTACTTC.

This chain links TRBV2 with TRBJ2-3, with 11 nucleotides matching TRBD2. The CDR3 extends over 15 amino acids. The trim removed 6 bases at V and 1 base at J, leaving 3 bases unmatched. The germline CDR1 and CDR2 sequences are SNHLY and FYNNEI. CDR3 region: CASRDSGGGTDTQYF. As DNA, the CDR3 is TGTGCCAGCAGGGATAGCGGGGGGGGCACAGATACGCAGTATTTT.

This clonotype has a count of ten or more. The chain carries TRBV20-1 and TRBJ2-5; D uncertain. This CDR3 has 13 amino acids. Germline CDR1 is DFQATT and CDR2 is SNEGSKA (reference sequence). The germline V and J ends were trimmed by 0 bases and 6 bases, with 11 bases remaining between them. The CDR3 sequence is CSARDLLLQTQYF. For the CDR3, the DNA is TGCAGTGCTAGAGATCTGCTCCTCCAGACCCAGTACTTC.

This clonotype was picked up a small number of times. The chain is built from TRBV9 and TRBJ2-7; D possibly corresponds to TRBD1 (6 bases). This CDR3 is 15 amino acids long. V was pared by 3 bases and J by 5 bases, with 18 bases between. CDR1 is SGDLS, CDR2 YYNGEE, per germline. CDR3 nucleotide sequence: TGTGCCAGCAGCGGGGGACAAGCCGTGGCCCACGAGCAGTACTTC. It translates to CASSGGQAVAHEQYF.

A few counts support this clonotype. The rearrangement links TRBV20-1 to TRBJ1-1, with 7 bases fitting TRBD1. Germline values: CDR1 DFQATT, CDR2 SNEGSKA (reference sequence). CDR3 length equals 12 residues. The trim removed 6 bases at V and 7 bases at J, leaving 8 bases unmatched. CDR3: CSAVLQGSEAFF. The CDR3 DNA follows: TGCAGTGCAGTACTACAGGGGAGTGAAGCTTTCTTT.